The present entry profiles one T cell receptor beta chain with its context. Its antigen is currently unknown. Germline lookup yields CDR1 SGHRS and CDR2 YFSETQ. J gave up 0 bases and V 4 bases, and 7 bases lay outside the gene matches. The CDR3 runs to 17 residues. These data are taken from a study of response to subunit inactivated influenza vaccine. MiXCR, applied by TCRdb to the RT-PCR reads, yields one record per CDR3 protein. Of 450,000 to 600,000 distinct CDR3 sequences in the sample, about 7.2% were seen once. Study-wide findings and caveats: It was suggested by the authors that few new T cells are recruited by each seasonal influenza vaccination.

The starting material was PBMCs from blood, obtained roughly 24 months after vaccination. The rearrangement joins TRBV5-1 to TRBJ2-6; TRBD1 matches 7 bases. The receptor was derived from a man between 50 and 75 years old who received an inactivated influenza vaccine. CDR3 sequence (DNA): TGCGCCAGCAGCCCGACAGGGTTCAACTCTGGGGCCAACGTCCTGACTTTC. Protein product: CASSPTGFNSGANVLTF.